One sample yielded the 30 T cell receptor beta chains listed below, sequenced in a study of shared clonotypes between healthy human individuals. Produced via immunoSEQ multiplex PCR; TCRdb's table is partial and in-frame only. This sample yields 2.3 million or so clones, of which roughly 93% are seen a single time; under 0.45% belongs to the top ten. Sequencing was performed on naive CD4+ T cells from PBMCs. Subset described: CD45RA+ positively selected. Every receptor here comes from a young man in good health. Some clones in this sample may be carry-over from other donors' samples.

V usage is TRBV6-1 and J usage is TRBJ1-5; weak D call: TRBD1 (5 bases). CDR3 length equals 16 residues. Germline lookup yields CDR1 MNHNS and CDR2 SASEGT. The V end was cut by 4 bases, the J end by 0 bases, with 13 bases between. CDR3 sequence: CASSARDWFSNQPQHF. In nucleotides, the CDR3 is TGTGCCAGCAGTGCACGGGACTGGTTTAGCAATCAGCCCCAGCATTTT.

This chain connects TRBV5-4 to TRBJ2-1, with D hard to call. Germline V gene data show CDR1 as SGHNT and CDR2 as YYREEE (reference sequence). The CDR3 totals 15 residues. V gave up 6 bases and J gave up 9 bases, with 22 bases separating them. The CDR3 protein is CASNLVGGNFGEQFF. CDR3 nucleotides: TGTGCCAGCAATCTCGTAGGTGGCAACTTCGGTGAGCAGTTCTTC.

J is TRBJ2-1 and V is TRBV4-1, with TRBD2 identical over 10 bases. The J segment lost 3 bases and the V segment lost 3 bases, leaving 2 bases of the junction unmatched. Germline V gene lookup returns CDR1 MGHRA and CDR2 YSYEKL. CDR3 size: 15 residues. In DNA form, the CDR3 reads TGCGCCAGCAGCCAGCTAGCGGGAGACTACAATGAGCAGTTCTTC. Its protein product is CASSQLAGDYNEQFF.

This chain joins TRBV7-9 and TRBJ1-4; the D is unclear. The CDR3 contains 15 residues. In germline, CDR1 is SEHNR, CDR2 FQNEAQ (reference sequence). V lost 5 bases and J lost 2, with 12 bases in between. The CDR3 DNA reads as TGTGCCAGCAGCCACGAAAAGAGGACTAATGAAAAACTGTTTTTT. Translating gives CASSHEKRTNEKLFF.

The chain combines TRBV7-8 with TRBJ2-5; no firm D call. Judging by the DNA end, TRBJ2-7 fits better; the J call may be wrong. The CDR3 consists of 15 residues. CDR1 and CDR2 (germline): SGHVS, FQNEAQ. In DNA form, the CDR3 reads TGTGCCAGCAGCTTAGGACGGGCCCTCTCCTACGAGCAGTACTTC. Protein sequence: CASSLGRALSYEQYF.

The rearrangement joins TRBV18 to TRBJ1-2; 7 bases are a match to TRBD1. With V trimmed by 2 bases and J by 0 bases, 9 bases remained unmatched. There are 17 residues in the CDR3. Germline V CDR1 and CDR2: KGHSH, LQKENI. CDR3 in amino acids: CASSPTGDSFTNYGYTF. The DNA of the CDR3 is TGTGCCAGCTCACCAACGGGGGACAGCTTTACTAACTATGGCTACACCTTC.

A word on this clone: A junction boundary mismatches the germline segment, possibly from a read error. This chain connects TRBV5-1 to TRBJ2-5, with D possibly TRBD2 on 6 matching bases. Germline CDR1 reads SGHRS; CDR2 reads YFSETQ. This CDR3 comprises 16 residues. The CDR3 loop reads CDSSLRIAANQETQYF. CDR3 in DNA: TGCGACAGCAGCCTTCGAATAGCGGCCAACCAAGAGACCCAGTACTTC.

The J gene is TRBJ1-1, the V gene TRBV6-5; no reliable D call. This CDR3 is built from 14 residues. Germline assignment: CDR1 MNHEY and CDR2 SVGAGI. The germline V and J ends were trimmed by 8 bases and 0 bases, with 13 bases remaining between them. The CDR3, as DNA: TGTGCCAGCTTTTTTAACAGTATGAACACTGAAGCTTTCTTT. Protein sequence: CASFFNSMNTEAFF.

This chain links TRBV27 with TRBJ1-3, with a tentative D call TRBD1 (5 bases). The V gene's germline CDR1 is MNHEY and CDR2 SMNVEV (reference sequence). Trimming cost V 5 bases and J 9 bases, with 23 bases left between them. The CDR3 runs to 16 residues. The CDR3 protein is CASSRTGAQPGSTIYF. CDR3 DNA: TGTGCCAGCAGTCGCACCGGGGCCCAACCAGGGTCCACCATATATTTT.

V and J are TRBV19 and TRBJ1-1; 7 nucleotides line up with TRBD1. Germline trimming cut 6 bases from V and 4 bases from J; bases unmatched to any gene: 11. CDR3 length equals 15 residues. Germline loops: CDR1 LNHDA, CDR2 SQIVND (reference sequence). CDR3 loop: CASRIPGQRFTEAFF. The CDR3 nucleotides read TGTGCCAGTAGAATTCCGGGACAGAGGTTCACTGAAGCTTTCTTT.

The chain is built from TRBV5-1 and TRBJ2-7, with D possibly being TRBD2 (5 bases). Trimming cost V 0 bases and J 0 bases, with 13 bases left between them. The CDR3 loop spans 16 amino acids. Germline CDR1 is SGHRS and CDR2 is YFSETQ. The CDR3 protein is CASSLVGGPSSYEQYF. For the CDR3, the DNA is TGCGCCAGCAGCTTGGTCGGCGGGCCGAGCTCCTACGAGCAGTACTTC.

V is TRBV6-6 and J is TRBJ2-1; 13 nucleotides agree with TRBD2. Unmatched junction bases numbered 8, after V lost 6 bases and J lost 9 bases. The germline V gene has CDR1 MNHNY and CDR2 SVGAGI (reference sequence). This CDR3 comprises 15 residues. The chain's CDR3 is CASSHGLAGVVEQFF. The CDR3 region has the DNA TGTGCCAGCAGCCACGGACTAGCGGGAGTGGTTGAGCAGTTCTTC.

As concerns this clone: A read error may produce the germline difference seen at one junction end. The chain uses TRBV6-5 and TRBJ1-1; 10 nucleotides agree with TRBD1. This CDR3 contains 16 residues. Germline V CDR1 and CDR2: MNHEY, SVGAGI. This CDR3 is CASRYFDRGLNTEAFF. In DNA, the CDR3 is TGTGCCAGCAGGTACTTCGACAGGGGGCTGAACACTGAAGCTTTCTTT.

The chain recombines TRBV7-9 with TRBJ2-3, with D perhaps TRBD2 (5 bases). CDR3 length: 16 amino acids. Trimming removed 2 bases at V and 2 bases at J, with 14 bases between. The germline V gene has CDR1 SEHNR and CDR2 FQNEAQ (reference sequence). The CDR3 region is CASSLYASSNTDTQYF. The CDR3, as DNA: TGTGCCAGCAGCTTATACGCTAGCTCGAACACAGATACGCAGTATTTT. The variable domain in full, completed from reference TRBV7-9 and TRBJ2-3, reads DTGVSQNPRHKITKRGQNVTFRCDPISEHNRLYWYRQTLGQGPEFLTYFQNEAQLEKSRLLSDRFSAERPKGSFSTLEIQRTEQGDSAMYLCASSLYASSNTDTQYFGPGTRLTVL.

The chain has TRBV29-1 and TRBJ2-3; maybe TRBD2 (5 bases). The CDR3 runs to 12 residues. Germline V gene sequence: CDR1 SQVTM, CDR2 ANQGSEA. The CDR3 is CTLEDSTDTQYF. The CDR3 DNA reads TGCACCCTGGAGGATAGCACAGATACGCAGTATTTT.

This sequence joins TRBV6-1 and TRBJ1-3; D remains unclear. V gave up 6 bases and J gave up 10 bases, with 16 bases separating them. CDR1 and CDR2 from the germline V gene are MNHNS and SASEGT. The CDR3 covers 13 residues. The DNA for the CDR3 is TGTGCCAGCAGATCCGGCCTCACGAGTACCATATATTTT. Protein product: CASRSGLTSTIYF.

The rearrangement links TRBV19 to TRBJ2-3; D is possibly TRBD1 (5 bases). There are 13 residues in the CDR3. Germline V CDR1 and CDR2: LNHDA, SQIVND (reference sequence). V was clipped by 3 bases and J by 4 bases, with 8 bases between them. CDR3 region: CASSIQGADTQYF. The CDR3 DNA follows: TGTGCCAGTAGTATCCAGGGTGCAGATACGCAGTATTTT.

This clone has just one count. The chain uses TRBV5-4 and TRBJ1-2, with D unclear. The V and J ends lost 2 bases and 0 bases respectively, with 11 bases between them. In germline, CDR1 is SGHNT, CDR2 YYREEE (reference sequence). This CDR3 has 15 amino acids. This chain's CDR3 is CASSFGRRANYGYTF. CDR3 sequence (DNA): TGTGCCAGCAGCTTCGGACGGAGAGCTAACTATGGCTACACCTTC.

V gene TRBV27 combines with J gene TRBJ1-2; D uncertain. Germline-derived CDR1 and CDR2 are MNHEY and SMNVEV (reference sequence). V shed 6 bases and J shed 4 bases, with 15 bases lying between them. The CDR3 totals 14 residues. The CDR3 region has the DNA TGTGCCAGCAGACCCTCGGGTCACGTCTATGGCTACACCTTC. It translates to CASRPSGHVYGYTF.

The rearrangement links TRBV27 to TRBJ2-6; the D is unclear. Germline V gene data show CDR1 as MNHEY and CDR2 as SMNVEV (reference sequence). V was pared by 4 bases and J by 0 bases, with 10 bases between. This CDR3 comprises 16 residues. CDR3 in DNA: TGTGCCAGCAGTTCTCGACTGCCCTCTGGGGCCAACGTCCTGACTTTC. Translated, it gives CASSSRLPSGANVLTF.

The chain is built from TRBV6-5 and TRBJ1-1; D not certain. Looked up from germline, CDR1 is MNHEY and CDR2 is SVGAGI. V was cut by 8 bases and J by 4 bases, with 14 bases left in between. The CDR3 spans 13 residues. Here the CDR3 DNA reads TGTGCCAGCGGGAGAATCCGGGGCACTGAAGCTTTCTTT. Residues: CASGRIRGTEAFF.

The V gene is TRBV6-5, the J gene TRBJ2-7, with 8 bases aligning to TRBD1. J gave up 3 bases and V 4 bases, and 11 bases lay outside the gene matches. This CDR3 is built from 16 residues. CDR1 is MNHEY, CDR2 SVGAGI, per germline. CDR3 DNA sequence: TGTGCCAGCAGTTTAGTCTCGCCACAGGGGGTCTACGAGCAGTACTTC. Translating gives CASSLVSPQGVYEQYF.

The gene calls are TRBV30 and TRBJ2-5; D gene unclear. The V and J ends lost 5 bases and 5 bases respectively, with 12 bases between them. The CDR3 extends over 12 amino acids. In germline, CDR1 is GTSNPN, CDR2 SVGIG (reference sequence). The CDR3 reads CAWATVSETQYF. In DNA form, the CDR3 reads TGTGCCTGGGCTACAGTCTCGGAGACCCAGTACTTC.

J is TRBJ2-3 and V is TRBV5-1, with D possibly TRBD2 on 5 matching bases. This CDR3 is built from 16 residues. Trimming removed 0 bases from V and 4 bases from J, with 15 bases in between. Per germline, CDR1 SGHRS and CDR2 YFSETQ. Written as DNA, the CDR3 is TGCGCCAGCAGCTTGGTTCCTGCGGGTGAGCCAGATACGCAGTATTTT. Translated: CASSLVPAGEPDTQYF. The full variable domain, in which reference TRBV5-1 and TRBJ2-3 provide the parts outside the CDR3, is KAGVTQTPRYLIKTRGQQVTLSCSPISGHRSVSWYQQTPGQGLQFLFEYFSETQRNKGNFPGRFSGRQFSNSRSEMNVSTLELGDSALYLCASSLVPAGEPDTQYFGPGTRLTVL.

V gene TRBV9 combines with J gene TRBJ2-1; D possibly corresponds to TRBD1 (5 bases). The CDR3 contains 13 residues. Germline-derived CDR1 and CDR2 are SGDLS and YYNGEE. Between the trimmed V and J ends, which lost 4 bases and 9 bases, there was a span of 14 bases. CDR3 residues: CASSPTEHAEQFF. DNA of the CDR3: TGTGCCAGCAGCCCGACAGAGCATGCTGAGCAGTTCTTC.

The V gene is TRBV30, the J gene TRBJ2-5, with 9 bases lining up with TRBD2. The CDR3 has 15 residues. V lost 0 bases to trimming and J lost 4 bases; unmatched junction nucleotides: 6. CDR1 and CDR2 from the germline V gene are GTSNPN and SVGIG (reference sequence). This CDR3 is CAWSVRGRGRETQYF. The CDR3 nucleotides are TGTGCCTGGAGTGTACGCGGGAGGGGTAGAGAGACCCAGTACTTC.

The rearrangement uses TRBV28 and TRBJ2-1; D unclear. There are 11 residues in the CDR3. CDR1 is MDHEN, CDR2 SYDVKM, per germline. The germline V and J ends were trimmed by 6 bases and 9 bases, with 9 bases remaining between them. The CDR3 bases are TGTGCCAGCAGATTGGGGTTTGAGCAGTTCTTC. It is translated as CASRLGFEQFF.

The chain carries TRBV10-3 and TRBJ2-7; D gene unclear. The germline CDR1 and CDR2 sequences are ENHRY and SYGVKD. The CDR3 is 15 amino acids. Between the trimmed V and J ends, which lost 0 bases and 7 bases, there was a span of 16 bases. CDR3 loop: CAISESTGPLREQYF. The CDR3 nucleotides are TGTGCCATCAGTGAGTCGACCGGACCCTTGAGAGAGCAGTACTTC.

The rearrangement links TRBV7-2 to TRBJ2-6; D remains unclear. With 2 bases removed from V and 0 bases from J, the gap between germline ends came to 2 bases. The CDR3 loop spans 14 amino acids. The germline V gene encodes CDR1 SGHTA and CDR2 FQGNSA. CDR3 sequence (DNA): TGTGCCAGCAGCTTACACTCTGGGGCCAACGTCCTGACTTTC. Translation: CASSLHSGANVLTF.

Worth noting for this clone: The same CDR3 arises from other DNA sequences in this sample as well. The chain uses TRBV28 and TRBJ1-3; D not certain. The CDR3 runs 14 residues. Germline V CDR1 and CDR2: MDHEN, SYDVKM. V lost 2 bases and J lost 2, with 7 bases in between. The DNA of the CDR3 is TGTGCCAGCAGTTTACCCGGACCTGGAAACACCATATATTTT. Translated, it gives CASSLPGPGNTIYF.